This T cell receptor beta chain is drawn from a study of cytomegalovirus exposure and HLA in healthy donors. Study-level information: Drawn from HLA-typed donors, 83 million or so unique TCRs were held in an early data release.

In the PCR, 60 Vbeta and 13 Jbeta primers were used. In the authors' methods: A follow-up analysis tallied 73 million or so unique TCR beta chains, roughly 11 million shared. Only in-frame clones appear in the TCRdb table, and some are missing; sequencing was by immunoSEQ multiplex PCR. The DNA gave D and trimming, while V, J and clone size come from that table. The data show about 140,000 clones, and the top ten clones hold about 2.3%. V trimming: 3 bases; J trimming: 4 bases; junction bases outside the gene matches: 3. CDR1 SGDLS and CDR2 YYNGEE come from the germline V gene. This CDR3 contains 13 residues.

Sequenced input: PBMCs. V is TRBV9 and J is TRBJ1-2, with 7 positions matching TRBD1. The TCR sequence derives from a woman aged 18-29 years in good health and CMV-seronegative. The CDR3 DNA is TGTGCCAGCAGCGACCCAGGGGGCTATGGCTACACCTTC. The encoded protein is CASSDPGGYGYTF.